This TCR beta chain was identified during a study of blood T cell repertoires in COVID-19. Across the study: T cells, B-cell-depleted T cells, or PBMCs provided the cDNA or gDNA that served as material.

Categorization into cohorts depended on clinical history that participants reported. Profiled with immunoSEQ multiplex PCR; TCRdb holds only in-frame clones, not every one. Among some 300,000 clones listed, just under 90% were seen once. The V and J ends lost 6 bases and 3 bases respectively, with 11 bases between them. The V gene's germline CDR1 is MNHEY and CDR2 SVGAGI. The CDR3 runs 14 residues. Sequencing used PBMCs or T cells enriched from blood (not recorded which). The receptor comes from a woman aged 45-65 years who had been exposed to COVID-19. The chain is built from TRBV6-5 and TRBJ1-4; D gene ambiguous. Here the CDR3 DNA reads TGTGCCAGCAGGGCGGGGTCAGCTAATGAAAAACTGTTTTTT. Amino acids: CASRAGSANEKLFF.